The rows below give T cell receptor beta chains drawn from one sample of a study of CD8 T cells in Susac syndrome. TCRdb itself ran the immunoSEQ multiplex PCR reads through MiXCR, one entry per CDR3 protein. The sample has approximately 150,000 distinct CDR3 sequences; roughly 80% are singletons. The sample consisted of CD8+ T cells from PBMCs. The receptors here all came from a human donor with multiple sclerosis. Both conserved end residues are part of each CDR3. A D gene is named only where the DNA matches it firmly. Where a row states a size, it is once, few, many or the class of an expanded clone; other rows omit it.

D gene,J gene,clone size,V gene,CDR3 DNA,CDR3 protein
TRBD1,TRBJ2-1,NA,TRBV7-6,TGTGCCAGCAGCAACCGGGACAGGCTTTCCAATGAGCAGTTCTTC,CASSNRDRLSNEQFF
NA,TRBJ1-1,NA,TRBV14,TGTGCCAGCAGCCAAGCTTGGTTCCATGAAGCTTTCTTT,CASSQAWFHEAFF
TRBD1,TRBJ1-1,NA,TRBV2,TGTGCCAGCAGTGGTAACAGGGGGAGGAGAATGAACACTGAAGCTTTCTTT,CASSGNRGRRMNTEAFF
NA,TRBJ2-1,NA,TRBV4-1,TGCGCCAGCAGCCATGGGGGACCCCCCTACAATGAGCAGTTCTTC,CASSHGGPPYNEQFF
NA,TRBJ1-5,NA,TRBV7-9,TGTGCCAGCAGCTTAGCGGGGGGGCCCCAGCATTTT,CASSLAGGPQHF
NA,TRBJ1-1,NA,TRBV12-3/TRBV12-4,TGTGCCAGCAGTTTCGGCCCGGGCACTGAAGCTTTCTTT,CASSFGPGTEAFF
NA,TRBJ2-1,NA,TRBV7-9,TGTGCCAGCAGCTTACTGAAGCCTGAGCAGTTCTTC,CASSLLKPEQFF
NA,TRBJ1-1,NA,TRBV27,TGTGCCAGCAAGGGGGACGGACAAGCTGCTGAAGCTTTCTTT,CASKGDGQAAEAFF
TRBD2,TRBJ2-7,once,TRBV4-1,TGCGCCAGCAGCCAAGAAAAAGGGACTAGCGGCGAGCAGTACTTC,CASSQEKGTSGEQYF
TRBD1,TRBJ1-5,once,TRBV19,TGTGCCAGTACTACAGGGGGGCATCAGCCCCAGCATTTT,CASTTGGHQPQHF
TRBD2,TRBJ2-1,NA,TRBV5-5,TGTGCCAGCAGCTTCCTAGCGGAGCCGTCCTACAATGAGCAGTTCTTC,CASSFLAEPSYNEQFF